This TCR beta chain was recorded in a study of early T cells in non-severe SARS-CoV-2 infection. The wider study: Sequenced bulk RNA came from whole blood that was unsorted, and chains were unpaired.

Trimming removed 6 bases at V and 4 bases at J, with 16 bases between. There are 16 residues in the CDR3. cDNA molecules, individually, were tagged with unique molecular identifiers. TCRdb independently ran MiXCR on the 5' RACE reads; one entry per CDR3 protein. The sample includes some 64,000 distinct CDR3 sequences, 8% to 10% of them seen just once. The receptor was isolated from an adult who was a healthcare worker with PCR-confirmed SARS-CoV-2 infection or an uninfected control (not recorded which). Sequenced material: whole blood, taken at baseline. This chain joins TRBV12-3 or TRBV12-4 and TRBJ2-6; the D gene is possibly TRBD1 (6 bases). The CDR3 region has the DNA TGTGCCAGCAGCCGTTATACAGGGCTCGGGGCCAACGTCCTGACTTTC. This sequence encodes CASSRYTGLGANVLTF.